These 3 T cell receptor beta chains share one sample of origin, sequenced in a study of OX40 agonist ivuxolimab in advanced cancers. Profiling relied on immunoSEQ multiplex PCR, and the TCRdb table lists in-frame clones only, not all of them. Of fewer than 65,000 clones listed, approximately 94% are singletons. The sample consisted of CD4+ or CD8+ T cells sorted from blood, taken in a trial of the OX40 agonist ivuxolimab. These receptors were collected from an adult with an advanced solid tumor such as melanoma, head and neck, liver or kidney cancer.

The V gene is TRBV2, the J gene TRBJ1-2; 8 nucleotides line up with TRBD1. The trim removed 2 bases at V and 4 bases at J, leaving 6 bases unmatched. Germline V gene sequence: CDR1 SNHLY, CDR2 FYNNEI. The CDR3 totals 15 residues. This chain's CDR3 is CASSELGTGFYGYTF. In DNA, the CDR3 is TGTGCCAGCAGTGAACTTGGGACAGGATTCTATGGCTACACCTTC. Variable domain in full (rest from reference TRBV2 and TRBJ1-2): EPEVTQTPSHQVTQMGQEVILRCVPISNHLYFYWYRQILGQKVEFLVSFYNNEISEKSEIFDDQFSVERPDGSNFTLKIRSTKLEDSAMYFCASSELGTGFYGYTFGSGTRLTVV.

The chain recombines TRBV7-9 with TRBJ2-5, with 7 bases matching TRBD2. V lost 4 bases to trimming and J lost 0 bases; unmatched junction nucleotides: 8. Germline V gene data show CDR1 as SEHNR and CDR2 as FQNEAQ (reference sequence). This CDR3 region has 16 residues. CDR3 sequence reads: CASSYTSATYQETQYF. DNA for the CDR3: TGTGCCAGCAGCTATACTAGCGCAACTTACCAAGAGACCCAGTACTTC.

The chain combines TRBV4-1 with TRBJ1-5, with 8 nucleotides matching TRBD1. After removal of 4 bases from V and 7 bases from J, the junction contained 6 bases not matched to a gene. The CDR3 sequence is 14 residues long. The germline CDR1 and CDR2 sequences are MGHRA and YSYEKL. In DNA form, the CDR3 reads TGCGCCAGCAGCCCCGGACAGGGACGACAGCCCCAGCATTTT. It translates to CASSPGQGRQPQHF.